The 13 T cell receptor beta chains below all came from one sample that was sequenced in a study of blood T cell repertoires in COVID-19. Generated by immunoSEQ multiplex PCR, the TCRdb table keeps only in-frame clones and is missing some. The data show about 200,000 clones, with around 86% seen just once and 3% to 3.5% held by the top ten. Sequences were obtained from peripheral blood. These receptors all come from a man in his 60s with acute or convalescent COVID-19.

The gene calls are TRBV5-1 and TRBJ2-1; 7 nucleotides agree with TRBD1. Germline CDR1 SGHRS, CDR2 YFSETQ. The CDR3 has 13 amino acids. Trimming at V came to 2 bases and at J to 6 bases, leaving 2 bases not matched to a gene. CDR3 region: CASSFEGANEQFF. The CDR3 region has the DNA TGCGCCAGCAGCTTTGAGGGGGCCAATGAGCAGTTCTTC.

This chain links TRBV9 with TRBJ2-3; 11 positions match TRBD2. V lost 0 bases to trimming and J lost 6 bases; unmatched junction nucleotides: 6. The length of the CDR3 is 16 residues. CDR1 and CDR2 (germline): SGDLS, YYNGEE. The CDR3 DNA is TGTGCCAGCAGCGTAGTTAGCGGGGGGGCAGTGGATACGCAGTATTTT. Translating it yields CASSVVSGGAVDTQYF.

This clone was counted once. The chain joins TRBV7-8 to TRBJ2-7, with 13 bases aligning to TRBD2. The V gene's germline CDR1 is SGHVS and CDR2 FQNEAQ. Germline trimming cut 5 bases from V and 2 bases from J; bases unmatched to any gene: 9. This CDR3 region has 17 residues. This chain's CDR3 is CASSPTSGGFDPYEQYF. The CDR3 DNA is TGTGCCAGCAGCCCGACTAGCGGGGGGTTTGATCCCTACGAGCAGTACTTC.

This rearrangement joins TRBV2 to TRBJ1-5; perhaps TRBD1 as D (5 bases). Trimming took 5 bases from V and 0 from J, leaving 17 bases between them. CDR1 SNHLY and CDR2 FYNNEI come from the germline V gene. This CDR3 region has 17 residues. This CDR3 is CASSSPGGYGSNQPQHF. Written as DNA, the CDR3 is TGTGCCAGCAGTTCCCCCGGGGGGTACGGTAGCAATCAGCCCCAGCATTTT.

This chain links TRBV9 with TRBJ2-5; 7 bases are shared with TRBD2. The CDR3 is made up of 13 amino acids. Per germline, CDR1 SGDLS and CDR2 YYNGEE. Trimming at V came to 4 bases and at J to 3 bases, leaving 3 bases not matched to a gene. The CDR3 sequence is CASSPSGKETQYF. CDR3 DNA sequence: TGTGCCAGCAGCCCTAGCGGTAAAGAGACCCAGTACTTC. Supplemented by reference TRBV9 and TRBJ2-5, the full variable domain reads DSGVTQTPKHLITATGQRVTLRCSPRSGDLSVYWYQQSLDQGLQFLIQYYNGEERAKGNILERFSAQQFPDLHSELNLSSLELGDSALYFCASSPSGKETQYFGPGTRLLVL.

This chain's CDR3 is CASGAVTGTGSNSPLHF. CDR3 nucleotides: TGTGCCAGCGGAGCAGTAACCGGGACAGGGTCGAATTCACCCCTCCACTTT. The J gene is TRBJ1-6, the V gene TRBV27, with TRBD1 matching over 9 bases. Looked up from germline, CDR1 is MNHEY and CDR2 is SMNVEV (reference sequence). The J segment lost 7 bases and the V segment lost 8 bases, leaving 15 bases of the junction unmatched. This CDR3 is 17 amino acids long.

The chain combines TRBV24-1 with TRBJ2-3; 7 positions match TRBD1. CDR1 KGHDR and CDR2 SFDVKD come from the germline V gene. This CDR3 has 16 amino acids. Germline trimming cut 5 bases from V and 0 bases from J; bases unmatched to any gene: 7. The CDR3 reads CATSAARGPSTDTQYF. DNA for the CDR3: TGTGCCACCAGTGCCGCAAGGGGGCCTAGCACAGATACGCAGTATTTT.

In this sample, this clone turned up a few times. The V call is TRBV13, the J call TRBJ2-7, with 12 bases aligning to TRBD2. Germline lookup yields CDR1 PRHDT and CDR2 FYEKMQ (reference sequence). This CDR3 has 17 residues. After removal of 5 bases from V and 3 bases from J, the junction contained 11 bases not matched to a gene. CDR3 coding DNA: TGTGCCAGCAGCCACCCAACCACTAGCGGGGGGAACTACGAGCAGTACTTC. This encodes CASSHPTTSGGNYEQYF. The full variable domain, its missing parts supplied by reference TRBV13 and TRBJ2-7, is AAGVIQSPRHLIKEKRETATLKCYPIPRHDTVYWYQQGPGQDPQFLISFYEKMQSDKGSIPDRFSAQQFSDYHSELNMSSLELGDSALYFCASSHPTTSGGNYEQYFGPGTRLTVT.

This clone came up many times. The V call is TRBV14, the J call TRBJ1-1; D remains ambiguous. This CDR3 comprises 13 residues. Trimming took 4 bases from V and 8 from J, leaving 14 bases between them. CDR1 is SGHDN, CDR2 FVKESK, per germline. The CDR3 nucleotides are TGTGCCAGCAGCCTGAGAGGGTGGCAAGAAGCTTTCTTT. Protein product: CASSLRGWQEAFF.

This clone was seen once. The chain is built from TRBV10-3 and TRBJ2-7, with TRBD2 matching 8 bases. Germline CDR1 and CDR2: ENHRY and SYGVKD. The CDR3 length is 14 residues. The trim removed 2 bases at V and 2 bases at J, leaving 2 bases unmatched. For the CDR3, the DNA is TGTGCCATCAGTGAGAGCGGGGGCCCCTACGAGCAGTACTTC. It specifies CAISESGGPYEQYF.

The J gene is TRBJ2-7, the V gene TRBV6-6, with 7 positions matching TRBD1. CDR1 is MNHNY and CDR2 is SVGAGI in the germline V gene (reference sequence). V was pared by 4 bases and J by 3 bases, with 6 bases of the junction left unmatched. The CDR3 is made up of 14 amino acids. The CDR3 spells CASSFWTGNYEQYF. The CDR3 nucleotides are TGTGCCAGCAGTTTCTGGACAGGAAACTACGAGCAGTACTTC.

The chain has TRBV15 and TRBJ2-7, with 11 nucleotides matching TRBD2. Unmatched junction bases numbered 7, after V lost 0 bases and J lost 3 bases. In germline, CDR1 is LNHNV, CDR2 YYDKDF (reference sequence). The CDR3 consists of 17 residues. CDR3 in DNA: TGTGCCACCAGCAGAGATCGTCTAGCGGGGGGTCTCTACGAGCAGTACTTC. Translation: CATSRDRLAGGLYEQYF.

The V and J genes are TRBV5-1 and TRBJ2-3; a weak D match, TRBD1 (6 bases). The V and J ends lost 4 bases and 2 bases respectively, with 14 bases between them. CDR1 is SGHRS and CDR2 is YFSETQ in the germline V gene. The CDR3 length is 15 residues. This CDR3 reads CASSPTGHVTDTQYF. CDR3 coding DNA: TGCGCCAGCAGCCCGACGGGACATGTCACAGATACGCAGTATTTT.